The 12 T cell receptor beta chains reported below all come from one sample, sequenced in a study of T cell responses to AZD1222 COVID-19 vaccine. Some clones are missing from TCRdb's copy, which holds only in-frame ones; the method was immunoSEQ multiplex PCR. The sample lists around 97,000 clones, 90% to 95% occurring once. The sample here was peripheral blood, taken on day 0 of AZD1222 vaccination. The receptors come from an adult in good health.

V usage is TRBV5-4 and J usage is TRBJ1-1; D ambiguous. Germline values: CDR1 SGHNT, CDR2 YYREEE (reference sequence). The V and J ends lost 4 bases and 3 bases respectively, with 13 bases between them. CDR3 size: 14 residues. The CDR3 region is CASSPAGRDTEAFF. CDR3 bases: TGTGCCAGCAGCCCCGCGGGGAGAGACACTGAAGCTTTCTTT.

The DNA for the CDR3 is TGTGCCAGCAGCAACTCCATGCAGCTGTACTCCTACGAGCAGTACTTC. Translating it yields CASSNSMQLYSYEQYF. This chain links TRBV7-2 with TRBJ2-7; D not certain. Germline V CDR1 and CDR2: SGHTA, FQGNSA. The V end lost 5 bases, the J end lost 0 bases, and 17 bases lay between the germline ends. This CDR3 spans 16 amino acids.

The genes are TRBV9 and TRBJ2-7; D gene uncertain. Deletions cut 2 bases from V and 7 bases from J, with 13 bases between. The CDR3 loop spans 13 amino acids. CDR1 is SGDLS and CDR2 is YYNGEE in the germline V gene. This CDR3 is CASSVTPVREQYF. The CDR3 nucleotides are TGTGCCAGCAGCGTCACCCCGGTGCGGGAGCAGTACTTC.

J is TRBJ1-3 and V is TRBV6-5; D is possibly TRBD1 (6 bases). The V gene's germline CDR1 is MNHEY and CDR2 SVGAGI. The CDR3 is made up of 15 amino acids. Trimming shortened V by 6 bases and J by 0 bases, and 12 bases separated the two germline ends. The CDR3 protein is CASSLQGTSGNTIYF. CDR3 DNA: TGTGCCAGCAGCCTACAGGGTACCTCTGGAAACACCATATATTTT.

This clone was seen a single time. V gene TRBV29-1 combines with J gene TRBJ2-7, with 11 bases that match TRBD1. V lost 3 bases to trimming and J lost 7 bases; unmatched junction nucleotides: 5. The CDR3 spans 13 residues. CDR1 is SQVTM and CDR2 is ANQGSEA in the germline V gene. CDR3 in amino acids: CSVDGTGGYEQYF. In DNA form, the CDR3 reads TGCAGCGTTGACGGGACAGGGGGTTATGAGCAGTACTTC.

V and J are TRBV30 and TRBJ2-7, with 7 bases identical to TRBD1. CDR1 is GTSNPN and CDR2 is SVGIG in the germline V gene (reference sequence). Germline trimming cut 5 bases from V and 6 bases from J; bases unmatched to any gene: 7. The CDR3 contains 12 residues. CDR3: CAWSQGHVEQYF. The CDR3, as DNA: TGTGCCTGGTCACAGGGGCACGTCGAGCAGTACTTC.

The rearrangement links TRBV28 to TRBJ1-2; D not certain. The germline V gene has CDR1 MDHEN and CDR2 SYDVKM. The CDR3 is 11 amino acids. V was trimmed by 8 bases and J by 2 bases, leaving 6 bases between them. The CDR3 nucleotides read TGTGCCAGCGGGGTAAACTATGGCTACACCTTC. It encodes CASGVNYGYTF.

This chain joins TRBV6-2 or TRBV6-3 and TRBJ1-5; no reliable D call. CDR1 and CDR2 (germline): MNHEY, SVGEGT. V lost 2 bases, J lost 9 bases, and 8 bases lay in between. There are 12 residues in the CDR3. The CDR3 loop is CASSYTPGPQHF. The CDR3 region has the DNA TGTGCCAGCAGTTACACCCCGGGGCCCCAGCATTTT.

V and J are TRBV4-1 and TRBJ2-7; weak D call: TRBD1 (5 bases). The V gene lost 0 bases and the J gene lost 4 bases, with 10 bases spanning the gap. The germline V gene encodes CDR1 MGHRA and CDR2 YSYEKL. The CDR3 spans 14 residues. The CDR3 protein is CASSQDSTGYEQYF. CDR3 in DNA: TGCGCCAGCAGCCAAGATAGTACAGGTTACGAGCAGTACTTC.

V gene TRBV7-2 combines with J gene TRBJ2-3; TRBD2 matches 12 bases. Trimming at V came to 1 base and at J to 7 bases, leaving 9 bases not matched to a gene. The V gene's germline CDR1 is SGHTA and CDR2 FQGNSA. The CDR3 sequence is 17 residues long. CDR3 amino acids: CASSLVASGRAWNTQYF. In nucleotides, the CDR3 is TGTGCCAGCAGCTTAGTCGCTAGCGGGAGGGCCTGGAATACGCAGTATTTT.

V and J are TRBV5-1 and TRBJ2-2; 14 bases align to TRBD2. In germline, CDR1 is SGHRS, CDR2 YFSETQ. Trimming removed 0 bases from V and 7 bases from J; junction bases left unmatched: 5. CDR3 size: 17 residues. The CDR3 loop reads CASSLGLAGGPFGELFF. The CDR3, as DNA: TGCGCCAGCAGCTTGGGACTAGCGGGAGGGCCCTTCGGGGAGCTGTTTTTT.

V is TRBV20-1 and J is TRBJ2-7; D is ambiguous. Germline V gene sequence: CDR1 DFQATT, CDR2 SNEGSKA (reference sequence). The CDR3 extends over 10 amino acids. The CDR3 spells CSGSKLEQYF. In nucleotides, the CDR3 is TGCAGCGGCAGCAAACTCGAGCAGTACTTC.